A single sample gave rise to the 22 T cell receptor beta chains below, sequenced in a study of Tregs in tolerant kidney transplant recipients (dated by TCRdb to the late 2010s). The library was obtained by the immunoSEQ multiplex PCR assay. Sourced from immuneACCESS, this table was stored by TCRdb with only in-frame sequences that have V and J called. A share of the clones is absent; for the studies checked, an unresolved V gene accounts for under half, and the remainder has no known explanation. Across this sample there are around 230,000 clones, with about 80% seen only once. The top ten clones comprise 0.64% of the sample. Source material: CD4+ T cells from blood. The origin of the receptors is a human donor in good health.

This clone was counted a single time. This chain uses TRBV2 with TRBJ2-3; no clear D. V was cut by 7 bases and J by 4 bases, with 6 bases left in between. Germline V lookup: CDR1 SNHLY, CDR2 FYNNEI. This CDR3 comprises 11 residues. DNA for the CDR3: TGTGCCAGCAATTTTGCAGATACGCAGTATTTT. Residues: CASNFADTQYF. Full variable domain (outside the CDR3, taken from reference TRBV2 and TRBJ2-3): EPEVTQTPSHQVTQMGQEVILRCVPISNHLYFYWYRQILGQKVEFLVSFYNNEISEKSEIFDDQFSVERPDGSNFTLKIRSTKLEDSAMYFCASNFADTQYFGPGTRLTVL.

This chain joins TRBV4-1 and TRBJ1-6; D remains unclear. CDR1 and CDR2 from the germline V gene are MGHRA and YSYEKL. The CDR3 covers 15 residues. The germline V and J ends were trimmed by 2 bases and 3 bases, with 8 bases remaining between them. The CDR3 bases are TGCGCCAGCAGCCAATTCGGGCACTATAATTCACCCCTCCACTTT. It is translated as CASSQFGHYNSPLHF.

This sequence joins TRBV7-2 and TRBJ2-3; TRBD1 might be the D (6 bases). Deletions cut 5 bases from V and 4 bases from J, with 10 bases between. The germline CDR1 and CDR2 sequences are SGHTA and FQGNSA. This CDR3 contains 13 residues. This CDR3 reads CASSPNRADTQYF. As DNA, the CDR3 is TGTGCCAGCAGCCCCAACAGGGCAGATACGCAGTATTTT. Variable domain in full (rest from reference TRBV7-2 and TRBJ2-3): GAGVSQSPSNKVTEKGKDVELRCDPISGHTALYWYRQSLGQGLEFLIYFQGNSAPDKSGLPSDRFSAERTGGSVSTLTIQRTQQEDSAVYLCASSPNRADTQYFGPGTRLTVL.

This chain joins TRBV5-5 and TRBJ2-2; TRBD2 aligns across 9 bases. This CDR3 region has 16 residues. Trimming cost V 2 bases and J 1 base; bases outside gene matches: 3. Germline V gene lookup returns CDR1 SGHKS and CDR2 YYEKEE (reference sequence). The CDR3 region is CASSFRLAENTGELFF. The CDR3 nucleotides are TGTGCCAGCAGCTTTAGACTAGCGGAGAACACCGGGGAGCTGTTTTTT.

CDR3 DNA: TGTGCCAGCAGCCGACAGGGGCTCTACGAGCAGTACTTC. Amino acid sequence: CASSRQGLYEQYF. The chain has TRBV6-5 and TRBJ2-7, with 8 bases fitting TRBD1. With 6 bases clipped from V and 3 bases from J, the junction kept 4 bases outside the gene matches. This CDR3 is built from 13 residues. CDR1 MNHEY and CDR2 SVGAGI come from the germline V gene.

The genes are TRBV18 and TRBJ1-5; TRBD1 aligns across 8 bases. Germline V gene sequence: CDR1 KGHSH, CDR2 LQKENI. The V segment lost 5 bases and the J segment 1 base; nucleotides outside the gene matches: 13. The CDR3 totals 18 residues. CDR3: CASSTNRQGRLSNQPQHF. In DNA, the CDR3 is TGTGCCAGCTCAACAAACCGACAGGGGCGTTTAAGCAATCAGCCCCAGCATTTT. Based on the CDR3 plus reference TRBV18 and TRBJ1-5, the full variable domain is NAGVMQNPRHLVRRRGQEARLRCSPMKGHSHVYWYRQLPEEGLKFMVYLQKENIIDESGMPKERFSAEFPKEGPSILRIQQVVRGDSAAYFCASSTNRQGRLSNQPQHFGDGTRLSIL.

V is TRBV29-1 and J is TRBJ2-3; either TRBD1 or TRBD2 may supply D (6 bases each). The germline CDR1 and CDR2 sequences are SQVTM and ANQGSEA. There are 14 residues in the CDR3. This CDR3 reads CSLRGVSSTDTQYF. DNA of the CDR3: TGCTCCCTGAGGGGGGTTTCTAGCACAGATACGCAGTATTTT.

This clone was detected only once. The V and J genes are TRBV5-5 and TRBJ1-2; no clear D gene. Deletions cut 3 bases from V and 4 bases from J, with 13 bases between. This CDR3 region has 14 residues. CDR1 is SGHKS and CDR2 is YYEKEE in the germline V gene (reference sequence). This chain's CDR3 is CASSSSPGTYGYTF. The DNA for the CDR3 is TGTGCCAGCAGCTCCTCGCCAGGCACCTATGGCTACACCTTC.

The chain has TRBV6-6 and TRBJ2-7; unclear D gene. Trimming pared 2 bases from V and 9 bases from J, leaving 8 bases between. Germline CDR1 MNHNY, CDR2 SVGAGI (reference sequence). The CDR3 has 11 residues. CDR3 nucleotide sequence: TGTGCCAGCAGTTACAGGGCCTCGCAGTACTTC. Translation: CASSYRASQYF.

The chain recombines TRBV5-1 with TRBJ1-1; TRBD1 matches at 9 bases. The CDR3 runs to 16 residues. Trimming took 3 bases from V and 1 from J; bases not matched to a gene: 7. Looked up from germline, CDR1 is SGHRS and CDR2 is YFSETQ. The CDR3 DNA reads as TGCGCCAGCAGCTCGCGAGTGGGACAGGGGAACACTGAAGCTTTCTTT. This encodes CASSSRVGQGNTEAFF.

The chain joins TRBV27 to TRBJ2-2; 7 positions match TRBD1. The CDR3 length is 15 residues. V dropped 2 bases and J dropped 5; count of bases not matched to a gene: 5. Looked up from germline, CDR1 is MNHEY and CDR2 is SMNVEV (reference sequence). CDR3 region: CASSLRDRGTGELFF. The CDR3 DNA reads as TGTGCCAGCAGTTTAAGGGACAGAGGTACCGGGGAGCTGTTTTTT.

This rearrangement joins TRBV7-2 to TRBJ1-1, with 9 nucleotides matching TRBD1. Per the germline V gene, CDR1 is SGHTA and CDR2 is FQGNSA. V trimming: 2 bases; J trimming: 1 base; junction bases outside the gene matches: 5. The CDR3 has 16 amino acids. The chain's CDR3 is CASSLYGTGRNTEAFF. The CDR3 region has the DNA TGTGCCAGCAGCTTATATGGGACAGGGAGGAACACTGAAGCTTTCTTT.

The rearrangement joins TRBV5-6 to TRBJ2-6; perhaps D is TRBD1 or TRBD2 (5 bases each). This CDR3 has 18 amino acids. The germline gives CDR1 SGHDT, CDR2 YYEEEE. V lost 0 bases to trimming and J lost 0 bases, with 13 bases between them. CDR3 sequence reads: CASSLAGLGDSGANVLTF. The CDR3 DNA is TGTGCCAGCAGCTTGGCCGGCCTGGGGGACTCTGGGGCCAACGTCCTGACTTTC.

The chain is built from TRBV7-6 and TRBJ1-1, with D possibly being TRBD1 (6 bases). Trimming left V 5 bases short and J 1 base short, with 14 bases between. The CDR3 spans 15 residues. Germline values: CDR1 SGHVS, CDR2 FNYEAQ. DNA for the CDR3: TGTGCCAGCAGCCTCAACAGGGAGGGGAACACTGAAGCTTTCTTT. It encodes CASSLNREGNTEAFF.

The genes are TRBV13 and TRBJ1-4; possibly TRBD1 for D (6 bases). This CDR3 spans 15 amino acids. Germline loops: CDR1 PRHDT, CDR2 FYEKMQ (reference sequence). Trimming pared 2 bases from V and 8 bases from J, leaving 15 bases between. The CDR3 protein is CASSLSVGGGEKLFF. In DNA form, the CDR3 reads TGTGCCAGCAGCTTATCGGTAGGGGGAGGGGAAAAACTGTTTTTT.

This chain connects TRBV9 to TRBJ1-5, with D tentatively TRBD1 (5 bases). CDR1 is SGDLS and CDR2 is YYNGEE in the germline V gene. This CDR3 is built from 14 residues. V lost 0 bases and J lost 10, with 14 bases in between. CDR3 sequence: CASSVEAGRGPQHF. The DNA of the CDR3 is TGTGCCAGCAGCGTAGAGGCAGGGAGGGGACCCCAGCATTTT. Together with reference TRBV9 and TRBJ1-5, the CDR3 gives the full variable domain: DSGVTQTPKHLITATGQRVTLRCSPRSGDLSVYWYQQSLDQGLQFLIQYYNGEERAKGNILERFSAQQFPDLHSELNLSSLELGDSALYFCASSVEAGRGPQHFGDGTRLSIL.

The V and J genes are TRBV9 and TRBJ2-2; no clear D gene. CDR3 length: 14 amino acids. Trimming shortened V by 0 bases and J by 3 bases, and 6 bases separated the two germline ends. Germline CDR1 reads SGDLS; CDR2 reads YYNGEE. CDR3 in amino acids: CASSVGPDTGELFF. In nucleotides, the CDR3 is TGTGCCAGCAGCGTAGGCCCTGACACCGGGGAGCTGTTTTTT.

The chain links TRBV5-4 to TRBJ1-1; TRBD1 matches at 11 bases. CDR1 and CDR2 from the germline V gene are SGHNT and YYREEE (reference sequence). V shed 2 bases, J shed 4 bases, and the junction held 4 bases outside the gene matches. CDR3 length: 15 residues. The CDR3 region has the DNA TGTGCCAGCAGCTTCGTCGGACAGGGGGCCACTGAAGCTTTCTTT. This encodes CASSFVGQGATEAFF.

The chain employs TRBV27 and TRBJ1-4; D gene unclear. V lost 0 bases and J lost 7, with 9 bases in between. CDR1 and CDR2 (germline): MNHEY, SMNVEV (reference sequence). The length of the CDR3 is 14 residues. The CDR3 bases are TGTGCCAGCAGTTTATCGTCGGGTCGTGAAAAACTGTTTTTT. Translation gives CASSLSSGREKLFF.

This clone was counted between two and nine times. The chain couples TRBV5-1 to TRBJ2-6, with D perhaps TRBD2 (6 bases). V was pared by 4 bases and J by 0 bases, with 17 bases between. CDR3 length: 18 amino acids. Germline CDR1 is SGHRS and CDR2 is YFSETQ. Here the CDR3 DNA reads TGCGCCAGCAGCCCCCAATCCGGGGGATTCTCTGGGGCCAACGTCCTGACTTTC. Translating it yields CASSPQSGGFSGANVLTF.

Only a few counts were recorded for this clone. CDR3 amino acids: CASSESEGTLAYEQYF. DNA for the CDR3: TGTGCCAGCAGTGAATCTGAGGGGACCTTGGCCTACGAGCAGTACTTC. The J gene is TRBJ2-7, the V gene TRBV6-1, with D perhaps being TRBD1 or TRBD2 (5 bases each). Germline assignment: CDR1 MNHNS and CDR2 SASEGT. V was cut by 2 bases and J by 2 bases, with 16 bases left in between. CDR3 length equals 16 residues.

CDR3 nucleotide sequence: TGTGCCAGCAGCTCCCCGGGGGGGGAAGCTTTCTTT. It translates to CASSSPGGEAFF. The chain uses TRBV7-9 and TRBJ1-1, with TRBD1 as a possible D gene (5 bases). Germline values: CDR1 SEHNR, CDR2 FQNEAQ (reference sequence). The CDR3 totals 12 residues. V was trimmed by 4 bases and J by 8 bases, leaving 11 bases between them.